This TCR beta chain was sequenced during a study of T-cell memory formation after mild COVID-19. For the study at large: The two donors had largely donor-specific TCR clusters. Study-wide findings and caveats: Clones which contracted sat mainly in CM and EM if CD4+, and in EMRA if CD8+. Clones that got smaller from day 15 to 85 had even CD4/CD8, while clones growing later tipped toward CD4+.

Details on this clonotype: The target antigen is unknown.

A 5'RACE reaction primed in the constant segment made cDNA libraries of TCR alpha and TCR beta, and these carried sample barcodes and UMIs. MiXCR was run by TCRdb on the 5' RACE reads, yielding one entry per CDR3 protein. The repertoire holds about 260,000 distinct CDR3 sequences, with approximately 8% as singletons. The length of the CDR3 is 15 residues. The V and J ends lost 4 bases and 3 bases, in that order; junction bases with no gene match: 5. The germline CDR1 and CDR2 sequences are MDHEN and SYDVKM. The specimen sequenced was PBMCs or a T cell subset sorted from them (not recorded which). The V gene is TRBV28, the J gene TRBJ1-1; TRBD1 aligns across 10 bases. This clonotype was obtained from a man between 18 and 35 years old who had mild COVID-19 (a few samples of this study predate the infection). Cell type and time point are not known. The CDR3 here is CASSSPGQGYTEAFF. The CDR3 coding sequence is TGTGCCAGCAGTTCACCGGGACAGGGGTACACTGAAGCTTTCTTT.